The 5 T cell receptor beta chains listed next were all sequenced from one sample in a study of CD8 T cells in Susac syndrome. Reverse transcription of about 0.45 to 1 ug RNA was performed with random hexamers. TCRdb re-derived calls from the immunoSEQ multiplex PCR reads in MiXCR, one entry per CDR3 protein. The sample carries approximately 70,000 distinct CDR3 sequences, approximately 95% recorded once. Sequenced: CD8+ T cells from PBMCs. The receptors shown here come from a human donor in good health.

V is TRBV19 and J is TRBJ1-4; D gene uncertain. The V and J ends lost 11 bases and 4 bases respectively, with 14 bases between them. The CDR3 is 13 amino acids. Germline V lookup: CDR1 LNHDA, CDR2 SQIVND (reference sequence). Written as DNA, the CDR3 is TGTGCCGCTAGCAGCGCGAGTAATGAAAAACTGTTTTTT. Translated, it gives CAASSASNEKLFF.

The chain combines TRBV3-1 with TRBJ1-5; D perhaps matches TRBD1 (6 bases). The germline CDR1 and CDR2 sequences are LGHDT and YNNKEL (reference sequence). V was trimmed by 0 bases and J by 4 bases, leaving 13 bases between them. The CDR3 consists of 16 residues. This CDR3 reads CASSQDSLGGNQPQHF. Written as DNA, the CDR3 is TGTGCCAGCAGCCAAGATTCACTAGGGGGGAATCAGCCCCAGCATTTT.

The chain couples TRBV30 to TRBJ2-1; 9 nucleotides match TRBD2. This CDR3 comprises 14 residues. V trimming: 0 bases; J trimming: 6 bases; junction bases outside the gene matches: 3. Germline assignment: CDR1 GTSNPN and CDR2 SVGIG (reference sequence). CDR3 nucleotides: TGTGCCTGGAGTGTAGGGCGGGGGGGCAATGAGCAGTTCTTC. Residues: CAWSVGRGGNEQFF.

This clonotype was seen a handful of times. The chain joins TRBV4-2 to TRBJ2-7; TRBD1 matches 8 bases. This CDR3 has 14 residues. Germline V gene lookup returns CDR1 LGHNA and CDR2 YNFKEQ. The V segment lost 1 base and the J segment 3 bases; nucleotides outside the gene matches: 2. The CDR3 DNA follows: TGTGCCAGCAGCCAAGCACAGGGGGACTACGAGCAGTACGTC. It specifies CASSQAQGDYEQYV.

This clonotype was detected only once. CDR3 nucleotide sequence: TGTGCCAGCAGCGACCTACTCGCCGAGACCCAGTACTTC. This translates into CASSDLLAETQYF. The V gene is TRBV7-9, the J gene TRBJ2-5; D gene uncertain. Germline V gives CDR1 SEHNR, CDR2 FQNEAQ (reference sequence). The ends were cut back, 5 bases at V and 5 bases at J, with 12 bases in the middle. CDR3 length: 13 amino acids. The full variable domain, rest sourced from reference TRBV7-9 and TRBJ2-5, is DTGVSQNPRHKITKRGQNVTFRCDPISEHNRLYWYRQTLGQGPEFLTYFQNEAQLEKSRLLSDRFSAERPKGSFSTLEIQRTEQGDSAMYLCASSDLLAETQYFGPGTRLLVL.